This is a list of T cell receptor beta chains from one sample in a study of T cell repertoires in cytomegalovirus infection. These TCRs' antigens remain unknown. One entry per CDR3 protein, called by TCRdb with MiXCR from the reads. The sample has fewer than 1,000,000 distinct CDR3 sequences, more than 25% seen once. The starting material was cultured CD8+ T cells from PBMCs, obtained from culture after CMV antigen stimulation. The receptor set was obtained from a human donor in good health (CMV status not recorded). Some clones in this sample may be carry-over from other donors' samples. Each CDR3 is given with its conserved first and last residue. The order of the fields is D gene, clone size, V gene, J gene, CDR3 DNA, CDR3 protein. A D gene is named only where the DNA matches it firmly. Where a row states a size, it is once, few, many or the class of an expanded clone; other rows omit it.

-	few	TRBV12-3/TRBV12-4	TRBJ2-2	TGTGCCAGCAGTTTCCCCGCGACCGGGGAGCTGTTTTTT	CASSFPATGELFF
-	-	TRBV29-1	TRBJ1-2	TGCAGCGCCGAGAGGCGGTTTAACTATGGCTACACCTTC	CSAERRFNYGYTF
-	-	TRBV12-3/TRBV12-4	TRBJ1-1	TGTGCCAGCAGTTTTTGGACACATAATCGTGGAGACACTGAAGCTTTCTTT	CASSFWTHNRGDTEAFF
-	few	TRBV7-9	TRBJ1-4	TGTGCCAGCAGCTTTGACCACAGCTACCAGAGGGAAAAACTGTTTTTT	CASSFDHSYQREKLFF
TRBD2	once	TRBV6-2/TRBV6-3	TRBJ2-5	TGTGCCAGCAGTTACACCGCGGGGGGGAGGGAGACCCAGTACTTC	CASSYTAGGRETQYF
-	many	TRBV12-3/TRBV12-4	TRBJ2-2	TGTGCCAGCAGTTCTACAGCGAACACCGGGGAGCTGTTTTTT	CASSSTANTGELFF
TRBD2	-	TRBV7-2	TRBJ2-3	TGTGCCAGCGTCCGGACTAGCGGGGGGTCAGATACGCAGTATTTT	CASVRTSGGSDTQYF
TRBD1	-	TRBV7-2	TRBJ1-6	TGTGCCAGCAGATACAATCGGACAGGGAGGAATTCACCCCTCCACTTT	CASRYNRTGRNSPLHF
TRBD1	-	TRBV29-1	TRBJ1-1	TGCAGCGTTCAGGGGGGGTTCATGAACACTGAAGCTTTCTTT	CSVQGGFMNTEAFF
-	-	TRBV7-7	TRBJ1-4	TGTGCTAGCAGCTTAACCCGGGGTGAAAAACTGTTTTTT	CASSLTRGEKLFF
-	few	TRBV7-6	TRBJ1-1	TGTGCCAGCAGCTATGTACTAGGGGGGGATACTGAAGCTTTCTTT	CASSYVLGGDTEAFF
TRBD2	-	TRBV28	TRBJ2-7	TGTGCCAGCAGAAATAGCGGGGGGGCCCCCGAGCAGTACTTC	CASRNSGGAPEQYF
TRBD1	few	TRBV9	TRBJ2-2	TGTGCCAGCAGCTCCAGCCGGGACAGGGGGCGCCCCGGGGAGCTGTTTTTT	CASSSSRDRGRPGELFF
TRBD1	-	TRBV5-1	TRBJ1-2	TGCGCCAGCAGCTTACAGGGGGAGGACTATGGCTACACCTTC	CASSLQGEDYGYTF
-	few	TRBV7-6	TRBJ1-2	TGTGCCAGCAGCTTTTCAGGGGACCATGGCTACACCTTC	CASSFSGDHGYTF